The T cell receptor (beta chain) described here comes from a study of T cell changes during pregnancy in multiple sclerosis (dated 2019 in TCRdb). Regarding the study in general: The study looked at changes in the T cell repertoire across pregnancy in women with multiple sclerosis.

The receptor library was made with the immunoSEQ multiplex PCR assay. TCRdb retrieved this table from immuneACCESS and kept in-frame rearrangements only. Not all clones are present; in checked studies, unresolved V genes account for under half, and no reason is known for the remainder. The sample has tens of thousands of clones on record, 80% to 90% of them singletons. 0.45% to 0.6% of the sample is taken by the ten largest. Remarks on this clone: The specificity of this receptor is unknown. No much larger clone exists at a distance of one base, and base qualities are not known.

The specimen comprised CD4+ T cells from peripheral blood mononuclear cells, sampled in the first trimester of pregnancy. This TCR derives from a female donor with multiple sclerosis, enrolled in a pregnancy study.

In nucleotide form, the sequence is TGCGCCAGCAGCGCCGGAGATTCCTACGAGCAGTACTTC. Its amino acids are CASSAGDSYEQYF. The chain was built from TRBV5-1 and TRBJ2-7; no confident D gene assignment can be made. V is reduced by 4 bases and J by 1 base, leaving a spacing of 9 bases between them. CDR1 and CDR2 (SGHRS, YFSETQ) derive from the germline V gene. The CDR3 numbers 13 residues from cysteine through phenylalanine. Solely the CDR3 DNA is kept, with 39 bases framed from the first base.